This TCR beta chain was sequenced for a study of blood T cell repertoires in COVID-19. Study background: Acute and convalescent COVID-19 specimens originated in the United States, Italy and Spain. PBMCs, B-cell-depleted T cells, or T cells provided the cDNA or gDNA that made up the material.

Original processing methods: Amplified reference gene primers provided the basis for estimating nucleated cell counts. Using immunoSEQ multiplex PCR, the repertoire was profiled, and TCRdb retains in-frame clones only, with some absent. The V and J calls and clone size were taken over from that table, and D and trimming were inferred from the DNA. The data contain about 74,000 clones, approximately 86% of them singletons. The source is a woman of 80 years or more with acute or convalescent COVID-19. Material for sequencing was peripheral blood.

CDR3 sequence reads: CASSLRTGEFF. The CDR3 coding sequence is TGTGCCAGCAGCTTAAGGACAGGGGAGTTCTTC. The chain recombines TRBV5-8 with TRBJ2-1; TRBD1 agrees at 9 bases. Trimming cost V 2 bases and J 14 bases; bases outside gene matches: 2. The germline V gene has CDR1 SGHTS and CDR2 YDEGEE. This CDR3 comprises 11 residues.